The entry below describes one TCR beta chain. The table lists this clonotype with a few counts. Its recognized antigen is unknown. No much larger clonotype is one base removed from it; base qualities were not supplied. The library was prepared using PCR. TCRdb lists the instrument as Illumina HiSeq 2500. To reduce PCR and sequencing biases, unique molecular identifiers were incorporated into the TCR beta cDNA libraries. Some 500,000 cDNA molecules were obtained per 1 to 10 million input T cells, so each molecule approximated one T cell. Patient libraries were prepared and sequenced with the same protocol used for the earlier healthy control dataset. Samples belonging to the same batch were prepared together, multiplexed and sequenced on a shared HiSeq lane. The paper's data handling went like this. Raw barcoded reads were processed with MIGEC, discarding single-read molecular identifier groups before consensus assembly and CDR3 extraction. Clonotype tables were post-analysed with VDJtools, and diversity was normalized by down-sampling all datasets to the smallest sample size. Repertoire overlap clustering matched CDR3 amino acid but not nucleotide sequences to correct batch-related cross-sample contamination. TCRdb ran its own pipeline on the public reads, namely fastp trimming at Q25 and MiXCR clone calling, and kept in-frame beta chains. Rows with one shared CDR3 protein collapse into an entry with the most common genes and DNA. These V and J calls derive from TCRdb rather than the authors' analysis. The sample table contains hundreds of thousands of distinct CDR3 sequences; only one count was recorded for less than 45% of them. Together, the top ten hold about an eighth of the sample.

This sample was included in a study of post-analysis software for immune sequencing data (dated by TCRdb to the mid-2010s). About the full investigation: Recorded disease courses included relapsing-remitting, secondary progressive and progressive-relapsing multiple sclerosis, with some patients lacking subtype annotation. The multiple sclerosis patient repertoires were compared with around ten previously published healthy control repertoires from donors aged 6 to 25 years. A subset of samples was prepared in parallel using single-end sample barcoding, then pooled and co-amplified after Illumina adapter ligation. The paper as a whole reports these results and caveats: The control group was slightly older than the multiple sclerosis patient group. Compared with controls, multiple sclerosis patients had significantly lower normalized Chao1 diversity, a finding suggesting substantial peripheral T-cell clonal expansion. Strong co-clustering of samples prepared in the same batch was shown by direct clustering with F measure, prompting a batch-effect correction.

To demonstrate the VDJtools post-analysis software, the study profiled TCR beta repertoires from the peripheral blood of about 13 young patients with multiple sclerosis. Multiple sclerosis patients were children and adolescents aged roughly 6 to 15 years. The receptor was isolated from a girl aged 10-17 years with multiple sclerosis. The specimen sequenced was blood.

The DNA is as follows: TGTGCCACTGTCGTAAATGAGGGACAGGGGGCCGTGAAGCAGTACTTC. Its protein is CATVVNEGQGAVKQYF. Rearrangement joined TRBV6-1 to TRBJ2-7, and TRBD1 matches 12 of the central bases. Counted from cysteine to phenylalanine, this CDR3 has 16 amino acids. Only CDR3 DNA is held: 48 bases, read in frame from base 1. Based on the germline V gene, the CDR1 and CDR2 sequences are MNHNS and SASEGT. After removal of 10 bases from V and 8 bases from J, the junction retains 18 bases not matched to a gene.